A selection of T cell receptor beta chains follows, all from one sample in a study of control samples from healthy donors and cancer patients. This table comes from immunoSEQ multiplex PCR, and its TCRdb copy is limited to in-frame clones, with some not included. The sample carries approximately 150,000 clones, 85% to 90% recorded once. Sequencing used blood. Receptors were obtained from a young man in good health. Each CDR3 is given with its conserved first and last residue. D genes are given only for firm matches. Where a row states a size, it is once, few, many or the class of an expanded clone; other rows omit it.

size: -; D: -; length: 12; V: TRBV12-3/TRBV12-4; J: TRBJ1-3; DNA: TGTGCCAGCAGTTTTTCCCCGAACACCATATATTTT; CDR3: CASSFSPNTIYF
size: -; D: TRBD1; length: 14; V: TRBV28; J: TRBJ2-1; DNA: TGTGCCAGCAGTTACCGGGACAGCTACAATGAGCAGTTCTTC; CDR3: CASSYRDSYNEQFF
size: -; D: TRBD2; length: 15; V: TRBV7-3; J: TRBJ2-7; DNA: TGTGCCAGCAGCTTTTCCTCAGCGGGGGACTACGAGCAGTACTTC; CDR3: CASSFSSAGDYEQYF
size: -; D: -; length: 13; V: TRBV27; J: TRBJ2-7; DNA: TGTGCCAGCAGTTTATCAGCTTTGAACGAGCAGTACTTC; CDR3: CASSLSALNEQYF
size: few; D: TRBD1; length: 15; V: TRBV29-1; J: TRBJ1-5; DNA: TGCAGCGTGTCAAACACAGGGGGCCTTAATCAGCCCCAGCATTTT; CDR3: CSVSNTGGLNQPQHF
size: -; D: -; length: 13; V: TRBV14; J: TRBJ2-2; DNA: TGTGCCAGCAGCCCCATGTTGTCCGGGGAGCTGTTTTTT; CDR3: CASSPMLSGELFF
size: -; D: -; length: 17; V: TRBV4-1; J: TRBJ2-1; DNA: TGCGCCAGCAGCCAAGCGGCCGGGCACAGTTTCTACAATGAGCAGTTCTTC; CDR3: CASSQAAGHSFYNEQFF
size: -; D: TRBD1; length: 15; V: TRBV6-4; J: TRBJ2-5; DNA: TGTGCCAGCAGAAAATGTGGAGACAGGGAAGAGACCCAGTACTTC; CDR3: CASRKCGDREETQYF
size: -; D: TRBD1; length: 14; V: TRBV11-1; J: TRBJ2-7; DNA: TGTGCCAGCTCCTCGAGACAGGGGAGATACGAGCAGTACTTC; CDR3: CASSSRQGRYEQYF
size: -; D: -; length: 15; V: TRBV7-9; J: TRBJ2-7; DNA: TGTGCCAGCAGCTTAGGCAGCCAAAGAACCTACGAGCAGTACTTC; CDR3: CASSLGSQRTYEQYF
size: once; D: TRBD1; length: 14; V: TRBV28; J: TRBJ2-7; DNA: TGTGCCAGCAGTTGGACAGGAGCCTCCTACGAGCAGTACTTC; CDR3: CASSWTGASYEQYF
size: -; D: -; length: 13; V: TRBV6-4; J: TRBJ1-1; DNA: TGTGCCAGCAGTTTTAAATTGGGGTCTGAAGCTTTCTTT; CDR3: CASSFKLGSEAFF
size: -; D: TRBD1; length: 14; V: TRBV6-5; J: TRBJ1-4; DNA: TGTGCCAGCAGTTCAGGACAGGAAAATGAAAAACTGTTTTTT; CDR3: CASSSGQENEKLFF
size: -; D: TRBD1; length: 16; V: TRBV5-1; J: TRBJ2-3; DNA: TGCGCCAGCAGCGTGACCCCCGGGACAGGGCGAGATACGCAGTATTTT; CDR3: CASSVTPGTGRDTQYF
size: -; D: TRBD2; length: 15; V: TRBV6-2/TRBV6-3; J: TRBJ2-7; DNA: TGTGCCAGCAGCCCTAGGACTAGCGGGGTTCGGGAGCAGTACTTC; CDR3: CASSPRTSGVREQYF
size: few; D: -; length: 14; V: TRBV27; J: TRBJ1-5; DNA: TGTGCCAGCAGTTTGTTGGGGAGCAATCAGCCCCAGCATTTT; CDR3: CASSLLGSNQPQHF
size: -; D: -; length: 11; V: TRBV28; J: TRBJ1-1; DNA: TGTGCCAGCAGTTTTCGCACCGCGACTTTCTTT; CDR3: CASSFRTATFF
size: -; D: -; length: 14; V: TRBV28; J: TRBJ2-5; DNA: TGTGCCAGCAGTTCTCCAGGGGAGAGGGAGACCCAGTACTTC; CDR3: CASSSPGERETQYF
size: once; D: TRBD2; length: 20; V: TRBV3-1/TRBV3-2; J: TRBJ2-1; DNA: TGTGCCAGCAGCCAAGATCATTTCGGGTTGACTAGCGCGACCTACAATGAGCAGTTCTTC; CDR3: CASSQDHFGLTSATYNEQFF
size: -; D: -; length: 14; V: TRBV7-2; J: TRBJ2-7; DNA: TGTGCCAGCAGCTTAGCGCGGGAAACCTACGAGCAGTACTTC; CDR3: CASSLARETYEQYF
size: -; D: -; length: 15; V: TRBV6-2/TRBV6-3; J: TRBJ2-7; DNA: TGTGCCAGCAGTTACCATAGGGAAAGGCCCTACGAGCAGTACTTC; CDR3: CASSYHRERPYEQYF
size: -; D: TRBD2; length: 19; V: TRBV19; J: TRBJ2-1; DNA: TGTGCCAGTAGTATGGCGGGACTAGCGGGGCCCCGGCCTCCCAATGAGCAGTTCTTC; CDR3: CASSMAGLAGPRPPNEQFF
size: -; D: -; length: 12; V: TRBV29-1; J: TRBJ2-5; DNA: TGCAGCGGTGGTGGCAGGTCCGAGACCCAGTACTTC; CDR3: CSGGGRSETQYF
size: few; D: TRBD2; length: 14; V: TRBV6-5; J: TRBJ2-5; DNA: TGTGCCAGCAAGCGGGGGGCCTATCCAGAGACCCAGTACTTC; CDR3: CASKRGAYPETQYF
size: -; D: TRBD1; length: 14; V: TRBV30; J: TRBJ1-3; DNA: TGTGCCTGGGAGTCGACAGGGGGTGGAAACACCATATATTTT; CDR3: CAWESTGGGNTIYF
size: once; D: -; length: 15; V: TRBV7-2; J: TRBJ2-2; DNA: TGTGCCAGCAGCCCAGCGGGCGCGAACACCGGGGAGCTGTTTTTT; CDR3: CASSPAGANTGELFF
size: -; D: TRBD2; length: 15; V: TRBV2; J: TRBJ2-7; DNA: TGTGCCAGCAGTTCACTAGCGGGTTCCTCCTACGAGCAGTACTTC; CDR3: CASSSLAGSSYEQYF
size: -; D: -; length: 14; V: TRBV7-3; J: TRBJ2-7; DNA: TGTGCCAGCAGCTTATTGGGCGGACCCTACGAGCAGTACTTC; CDR3: CASSLLGGPYEQYF
size: once; D: -; length: 15; V: TRBV24-1; J: TRBJ2-5; DNA: TGTGCCACCAGTGATCCACGACAGAAACAAGAGACCCAGTACTTC; CDR3: CATSDPRQKQETQYF
size: many; D: -; length: 16; V: TRBV3-1/TRBV3-2; J: TRBJ2-7; DNA: TGTGCCAGCAGCCGAAAGCGGGGGACAGGGCCACAAGAGCAGTACTTC; CDR3: CASSRKRGTGPQEQYF
size: -; D: -; length: 13; V: TRBV5-1; J: TRBJ1-1; DNA: TGCGCCAGCAGCCCGGGTGGGGACACTGAAGCTTTCTTT; CDR3: CASSPGGDTEAFF
size: -; D: TRBD2; length: 16; V: TRBV7-2; J: TRBJ2-3; DNA: TGTGCCAGCAGCTTACATAGCGGGGGGGCTGGAGATACGCAGTATTTT; CDR3: CASSLHSGGAGDTQYF
size: -; D: -; length: 16; V: TRBV5-1; J: TRBJ2-2; DNA: TGCGCCAGCAGCTTGGCCGGGGGCGGGAACACCGGGGAGCTGTTTTTT; CDR3: CASSLAGGGNTGELFF
size: -; D: -; length: 16; V: TRBV3-1/TRBV3-2; J: TRBJ2-2; DNA: TGTGCCAGCAGCCCCTCAGGAGGGGGGAGTAGCGGGGAGCTGTTTTTT; CDR3: CASSPSGGGSSGELFF
size: once; D: -; length: 14; V: TRBV3-1/TRBV3-2; J: TRBJ2-1; DNA: TGTGCCAGCAGCCAAGATCGGGTCCGGGTTGAGCAGTTCTTC; CDR3: CASSQDRVRVEQFF
size: many; D: -; length: 15; V: TRBV4-1; J: TRBJ2-7; DNA: TGCGCCAGCAGCCCGACGGCGGGGAGCTCCTACGAGCAGTACTTC; CDR3: CASSPTAGSSYEQYF
size: once; D: -; length: 16; V: TRBV9; J: TRBJ2-3; DNA: TGTGCCAGCAGCCATCCCGAAAACAGGGGCACAGATACGCAGTATTTT; CDR3: CASSHPENRGTDTQYF
size: -; D: -; length: 14; V: TRBV6-5; J: TRBJ1-4; DNA: TGTGCCAGCAGTCGGGACAAGGAGAGTCGAAAACTGTTTTTT; CDR3: CASSRDKESRKLFF
size: -; D: TRBD1; length: 14; V: TRBV19; J: TRBJ1-2; DNA: TGTGCCAGTAGTCTTGGGACAGTCTTTAACGGCTACACCTTC; CDR3: CASSLGTVFNGYTF
size: -; D: TRBD1; length: 15; V: TRBV6-5; J: TRBJ2-1; DNA: TGTGCCAGCAGTACGGGACAGGGAGGGGGCTATGAGCAGTTCTTC; CDR3: CASSTGQGGGYEQFF